This T cell receptor (beta chain) was profiled in a study of blood T cell repertoires in COVID-19. Study overall: Researchers got acute and convalescent COVID-19 samples from the United States, Italy and Spain. Nucleic acid was either cDNA or gDNA, and it came from T cells, B-cell-depleted T cells, or PBMCs.

As processed by the authors: Scientists estimated how many nucleated cells there were by amplifying reference gene primers. Produced via immunoSEQ multiplex PCR; TCRdb's table is partial and in-frame only. V, J and clone size reflect that table, while D and trimming were determined from the DNA. The data contain approximately 150,000 clones, roughly 85% of them singletons. V lost 1 base and J lost 3, with 10 bases in between. From germline, CDR1 is LGHDT and CDR2 YNNKEL (reference sequence). The CDR3 covers 14 residues. Specimen: peripheral blood. This sequence joins TRBV3-1 (or the pseudogene TRBV3-2) and TRBJ2-7; possible D gene TRBD1, 5 bases. The sequence derives from a human donor with acute or convalescent COVID-19. The donor label of this sample is uncertain. Here the CDR3 DNA reads TGTGCCAGCAGCCAAGGGGGCGGTAACTACGAGCAGTACTTC. It translates to CASSQGGGNYEQYF.